Below, 21 T cell receptor beta chains from the same sample are listed, as sequenced in a study of post-analysis software for immune sequencing data. Study outcomes and limitations: Patients used roughly five TRBV segments, including TRBV5-6, TRBV5-1 and TRBV20-1, more often than controls.

Their antigens remain unidentified. Researchers reported that TCR beta cDNA libraries carried unique molecular identifiers. Each CDR3 protein gets one entry after TCRdb re-called the PCR reads with MiXCR. The sample holds 800,000 to 950,000 distinct CDR3 sequences, approximately 50% seen once. The sequenced sample was blood. The receptors come from a girl between 10 and 17 years old with multiple sclerosis.

This sequence joins TRBV6-1 and TRBJ2-7, with unresolved D. CDR3 length: 15 residues. V dropped 7 bases and J dropped 0 bases, with 16 bases sitting between them. CDR1 and CDR2 from the germline V gene are MNHNS and SASEGT. The CDR3 DNA reads TGTGCCAGCAAGGTGGACCGGTCTCTCTCCTACGAGCAGTACTTC. It specifies CASKVDRSLSYEQYF.

This clonotype was counted between two and nine times. This chain connects TRBV7-9 to TRBJ2-1, with TRBD1 matching over 7 bases. After removal of 5 bases from V and 9 bases from J, the junction contained 10 bases not matched to a gene. The CDR3 sequence is 14 residues long. CDR1 and CDR2 from the germline V gene are SEHNR and FQNEAQ (reference sequence). The DNA of the CDR3 is TGTGCCAGCAGCGCTCGAGACAGGGACCGTGAGCAGTTCTTC. Its translation: CASSARDRDREQFF.

The chain employs TRBV5-5 and TRBJ2-7; the match to TRBD2 covers 10 bases. The germline gives CDR1 SGHKS, CDR2 YYEKEE (reference sequence). V lost 4 bases to trimming and J lost 3 bases; unmatched junction nucleotides: 7. This CDR3 contains 15 residues. The CDR3 DNA reads TGTGCCAGCAGCACAGGGACTAGCGCAATCTACGAGCAGTACTTC. This encodes CASSTGTSAIYEQYF.

Only one count was recorded for this clonotype. The rearrangement links TRBV2 to TRBJ2-2; 7 bases are a match to TRBD2. Germline values: CDR1 SNHLY, CDR2 FYNNEI. Germline trimming cut 4 bases from V and 6 bases from J; bases unmatched to any gene: 14. The CDR3 is 17 residues long. DNA for the CDR3: TGTGCCAGCAGTGCAGGGACGGCGGGAGCGGGTGCCGGGGAGCTGTTTTTT. It encodes CASSAGTAGAGAGELFF.

Comments on this clonotype: One end of the junction does not line up with germline, which may come from a read error. V usage is TRBV10-1 and J usage is TRBJ2-7; no definite D call. The J call may be mistaken, given a closer DNA end match to TRBJ2-5. The germline V gene encodes CDR1 WNHNN and CDR2 SYGVQD (reference sequence). The CDR3 is made up of 12 amino acids. The chain's CDR3 is CASSDPQGTQYF. The CDR3, as DNA: TGCGCCAGCAGTGACCCTCAAGGGACCCAGTACTTC.

V and J are TRBV12-3 or TRBV12-4 and TRBJ2-7, with 7 bases aligning to TRBD2. The length of the CDR3 is 15 residues. J lost 3 bases, V lost 2 bases, and 7 bases had no gene match. The CDR3 DNA reads TGTGCCAGCAGTTTATCGGCTAGCGGAGTCTACGAGCAGTACTTC. It yields the protein CASSLSASGVYEQYF.

This clonotype was seen only once. This sequence joins TRBV29-1 and TRBJ1-1; no reliable D call. Trimming removed 4 bases from V and 2 bases from J, with 11 bases in between. In germline, CDR1 is SQVTM, CDR2 ANQGSEA. CDR3 length equals 13 residues. This CDR3 reads CSVAIAKNTEAFF. The CDR3 DNA reads as TGCAGCGTTGCGATTGCGAAAAACACTGAAGCTTTCTTT.

The chain has TRBV27 and TRBJ1-2, with 9 bases fitting TRBD1. V gave up 3 bases and J gave up 8 bases; unmatched junction bases: 4. The CDR3 is 13 residues long. Germline lookup yields CDR1 MNHEY and CDR2 SMNVEV (reference sequence). The DNA of the CDR3 is TGTGCCAGCAGTTTCACAGGGGGCGCGGGCTACACCTTC. It yields the protein CASSFTGGAGYTF.

This clonotype showed up just once. Here the CDR3 DNA reads TGTGCCAGCAGTTTATCAAACCCTGCCTCCACAGATACGCAGTATTTT. This encodes CASSLSNPASTDTQYF. The genes are TRBV27 and TRBJ2-3; no clear D. The V end lost 0 bases, the J end lost 2 bases, and 12 bases lay between the germline ends. This CDR3 contains 16 residues. In germline, CDR1 is MNHEY, CDR2 SMNVEV (reference sequence).

The chain links TRBV29-1 to TRBJ2-1; D is unclear. The V gene's germline CDR1 is SQVTM and CDR2 ANQGSEA. The length of the CDR3 is 14 residues. The V end lost 3 bases, the J end lost 0 bases, and 9 bases lay between the germline ends. The CDR3 region has the DNA TGCAGCGTTGAGAAGGAAAACTCCTACAATGAGCAGTTCTTC. Translated: CSVEKENSYNEQFF.

This sequence joins TRBV29-1 and TRBJ2-1, with D hard to call. The V gene's germline CDR1 is SQVTM and CDR2 ANQGSEA. V gave up 7 bases and J gave up 4 bases, with 20 bases separating them. The CDR3 spans 15 residues. The CDR3 sequence is CSGASPGITYNEQFF. The CDR3 region has the DNA TGCAGCGGCGCGAGTCCGGGTATAACTTACAATGAGCAGTTCTTC.

This chain uses TRBV12-3 or TRBV12-4 with TRBJ1-2; weak D call: TRBD1 (5 bases). The CDR3 loop spans 15 amino acids. V was cut by 0 bases and J by 5 bases, with 13 bases left in between. CDR3: CASSLARQGGYGYTF. CDR3 coding DNA: TGTGCCAGCAGTTTAGCGAGGCAGGGAGGATATGGCTACACCTTC.

The CDR3 DNA reads as TGTGCCAGCAGCCTCCCGGGGGACAGGGACAACGAGCAGTACTTC. It is translated as CASSLPGDRDNEQYF. The V and J genes are TRBV14 and TRBJ2-5, with 9 bases identical to TRBD1. TRBJ2-7 matches the DNA end more closely, so the J call is doubtful. The CDR3 consists of 15 residues. Germline-derived CDR1 and CDR2 are SGHDN and FVKESK.

The rearrangement links TRBV20-1 to TRBJ1-5; TRBD1 is a possible D gene (5 bases). V lost 2 bases and J 4 bases, leaving 15 bases between the germline ends. The CDR3 runs to 15 residues. Germline-derived CDR1 and CDR2 are DFQATT and SNEGSKA (reference sequence). CDR3 region: CSARRSTGGNQPQHF. CDR3 DNA: TGCAGTGCTAGACGGTCCACAGGAGGGAATCAGCCCCAGCATTTT.

V gene TRBV5-6 combines with J gene TRBJ2-5; D tentatively reads TRBD1 or TRBD2 (6 bases each). Deletions cut 5 bases from V and 3 bases from J, with 17 bases between. CDR3 length: 15 residues. The germline V gene encodes CDR1 SGHDT and CDR2 YYEEEE. DNA for the CDR3: TGTGCCAGCAGGCTCTTAGAGGAGGGGGAAGAGACCCAGTACTTC. This sequence encodes CASRLLEEGEETQYF.

Here the CDR3 reads CASSQGGPAGALSSYNEQFF. The DNA of the CDR3 is TGCGCCAGCAGCCAAGGAGGACCAGCGGGAGCCCTGAGCTCCTACAATGAGCAGTTCTTC. The chain uses TRBV4-1 and TRBJ2-1; 8 bases line up with TRBD2. The trim removed 1 base at V and 0 bases at J, leaving 14 bases unmatched. CDR1 and CDR2 from the germline V gene are MGHRA and YSYEKL. CDR3 length equals 20 residues.

The rearrangement joins TRBV6-5 to TRBJ2-5, with D possibly being TRBD2 (5 bases). CDR3 size: 15 residues. Germline V gives CDR1 MNHEY, CDR2 SVGAGI. Trimming left V 6 bases short and J 3 bases short, with 17 bases between. The CDR3 DNA reads TGTGCCAGCAGAATCACGGTGCGGGCGGAAGAGACCCAGTACTTC. As protein: CASRITVRAEETQYF.

The chain's CDR3 is CASSQGLAKNYGYTF. CDR3 nucleotide sequence: TGTGCCAGCAGCCAAGGATTGGCAAAGAACTATGGCTACACCTTC. This chain connects TRBV4-2 to TRBJ1-2; D is ambiguous. V was clipped by 1 base and J by 2 bases, with 11 bases between them. Germline assignment: CDR1 LGHNA and CDR2 YNFKEQ. The CDR3 totals 15 residues.

This clonotype was seen a few times. The chain combines TRBV12-3 or TRBV12-4 with TRBJ2-1, with 7 bases matching TRBD2. The CDR3 is 16 amino acids. Trimming took 3 bases from V and 5 from J; bases not matched to a gene: 10. CDR3 sequence: CASSLSTPSGHNEQFF. In nucleotides, the CDR3 is TGTGCCAGCAGTTTGTCCACGCCTAGCGGCCACAATGAGCAGTTCTTC.

This rearrangement joins TRBV5-1 to TRBJ2-3; 7 bases align to TRBD1. Germline CDR1 SGHRS, CDR2 YFSETQ. This CDR3 is 14 amino acids long. The V gene end was trimmed by 3 bases and the J gene end by 2 bases; junction bases not matched to a gene: 3. This chain's CDR3 is CASSWDRHTDTQYF. CDR3 sequence (DNA): TGCGCCAGCAGCTGGGACAGACACACAGATACGCAGTATTTT.

The chain combines TRBV7-2 with TRBJ2-7; 8 bases map to TRBD2. Germline CDR1 reads SGHTA; CDR2 reads FQGNSA. V dropped 4 bases and J dropped 1; count of bases not matched to a gene: 6. The CDR3 is 15 amino acids. CDR3 nucleotides: TGTGCCAGCAGCTACCCCGGGACTAGGTCCTACGAGCAGTACTTC. Residues: CASSYPGTRSYEQYF.